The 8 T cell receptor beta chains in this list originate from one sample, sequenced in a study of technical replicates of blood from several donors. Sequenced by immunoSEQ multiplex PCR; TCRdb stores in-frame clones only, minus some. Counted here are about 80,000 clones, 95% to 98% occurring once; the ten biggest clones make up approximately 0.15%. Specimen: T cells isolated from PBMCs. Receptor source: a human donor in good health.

The CDR3 DNA is TGCGCCAGCAGCGCGGTATCCTCCTACAATGAGCAGTTCTTC. It is translated as CASSAVSSYNEQFF. The V gene is TRBV5-1, the J gene TRBJ2-1; no firm D call. The germline V gene has CDR1 SGHRS and CDR2 YFSETQ. This CDR3 has 14 amino acids. V lost 4 bases and J 0 bases, leaving 8 bases between the germline ends. The full variable domain, its missing parts supplied by reference TRBV5-1 and TRBJ2-1, is KAGVTQTPRYLIKTRGQQVTLSCSPISGHRSVSWYQQTPGQGLQFLFEYFSETQRNKGNFPGRFSGRQFSNSRSEMNVSTLELGDSALYLCASSAVSSYNEQFFGPGTRLTVL.

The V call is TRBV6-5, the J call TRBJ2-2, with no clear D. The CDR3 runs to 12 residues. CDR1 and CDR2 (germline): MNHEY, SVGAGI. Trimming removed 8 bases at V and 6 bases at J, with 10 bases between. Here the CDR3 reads CASSVPAGELFF. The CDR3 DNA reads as TGTGCCAGCTCAGTTCCCGCCGGGGAGCTGTTTTTT.

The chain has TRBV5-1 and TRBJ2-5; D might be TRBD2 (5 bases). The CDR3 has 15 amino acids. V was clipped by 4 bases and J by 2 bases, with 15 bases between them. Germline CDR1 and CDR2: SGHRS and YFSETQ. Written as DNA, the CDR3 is TGCGCCAGCAGCGACTACATAGTGGGTCAAGAGACCCAGTACTTC. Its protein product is CASSDYIVGQETQYF.

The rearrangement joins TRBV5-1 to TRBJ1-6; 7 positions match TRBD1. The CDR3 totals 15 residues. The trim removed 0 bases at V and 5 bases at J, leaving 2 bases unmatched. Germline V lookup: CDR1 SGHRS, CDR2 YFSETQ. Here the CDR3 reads CASSLGQGDNSPLHF. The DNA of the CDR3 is TGCGCCAGCAGCTTGGGACAGGGTGATAATTCACCCCTCCACTTT.

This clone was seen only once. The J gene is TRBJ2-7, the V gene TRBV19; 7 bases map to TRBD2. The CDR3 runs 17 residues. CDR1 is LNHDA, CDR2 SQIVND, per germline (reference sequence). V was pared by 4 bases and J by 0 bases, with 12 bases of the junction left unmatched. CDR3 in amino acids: CASSKWEGPSISYEQYF. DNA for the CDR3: TGTGCCAGTAGTAAGTGGGAGGGCCCATCGATCTCCTACGAGCAGTACTTC.

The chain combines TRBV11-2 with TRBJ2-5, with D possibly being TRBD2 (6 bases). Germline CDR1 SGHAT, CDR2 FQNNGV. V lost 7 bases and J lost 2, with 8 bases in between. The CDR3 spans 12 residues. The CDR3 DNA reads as TGTGCCAGCACCCGGGGGCAAGAGACCCAGTACTTC. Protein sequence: CASTRGQETQYF.

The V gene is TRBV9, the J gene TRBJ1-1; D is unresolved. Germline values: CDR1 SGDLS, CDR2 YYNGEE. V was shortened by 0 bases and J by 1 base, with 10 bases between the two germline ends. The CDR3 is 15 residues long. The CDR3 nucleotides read TGTGCCAGCAGCGTAGCGGGCGGGCGGAACACTGAAGCTTTCTTT. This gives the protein CASSVAGGRNTEAFF.

In nucleotides, the CDR3 is TGCAGCGTTGAACGAGCGGGGGGCCCCACAGATACGCAGTATTTT. The encoded protein is CSVERAGGPTDTQYF. The rearrangement uses TRBV29-1 and TRBJ2-3; 9 positions agree with TRBD2. Germline V gene sequence: CDR1 SQVTM, CDR2 ANQGSEA. The CDR3 length is 15 residues. V lost 2 bases and J lost 2; bases outside the gene matches: 5.